This is a list of T cell receptor beta chains from one sample in a study of regulatory T cells in long-lasting Graves disease. TCRdb recomputed calls from the multiplex PCR reads with MiXCR, one row per CDR3 protein. Altogether 420,000 or so distinct CDR3 sequences are present, 16% being singletons, with the ten largest covering approximately 22%. This same sample was also part of a study on T cells in Graves' hyperthyroidism and ophthalmopathy.

Here the sequenced sample was peripheral blood mononuclear cells (PBMCs), taken at new diagnosis, from a patient treated with antithyroid drugs. The receptors originated from a woman younger than 30 with Graves disease. CDR3s include the opening cysteine and the closing phenylalanine or tryptophan. Each record gives: D gene, V gene, clone size, J gene, CDR3 protein, CDR3 DNA. The D gene is left open where the match is weak. Some rows have no size entry. The others give once, few or many, or a class for an expanded clone.

TRBD2	TRBV5-1	many	TRBJ2-2	CASSITSGRPNTGELFF	TGCGCCAGCAGCATCACTAGCGGGAGACCGAACACCGGGGAGCTGTTTTTT
NA	TRBV4-1	NA	TRBJ2-7	CASSQGPTYGQYF	TGCGCCAGCAGCCAAGGGCCCACCTACGGGCAGTACTTC
TRBD2	TRBV14	NA	TRBJ2-1	CASSQGTSGVPNEQFF	TGTGCCAGCAGCCAAGGGACTAGCGGAGTGCCTAATGAGCAGTTCTTC
NA	TRBV12-3/TRBV12-4	NA	TRBJ2-5	CASRPDNQETQYF	TGTGCCAGCAGGCCGGACAACCAAGAGACCCAGTACTTC
TRBD2	TRBV12-5	NA	TRBJ2-7	CASGPGLAGGPYEQYF	TGTGCTAGTGGTCCGGGACTAGCGGGAGGGCCCTACGAGCAGTACTTC
NA	TRBV28	NA	TRBJ1-5	CPAGGQHSNQPQHF	TGCCCGGCTGGAGGACAGCATAGCAATCAGCCCCAGCATTTT
TRBD1	TRBV7-2	few	TRBJ2-7	CASTPTGMGYEQYF	TGTGCCAGCACCCCGACAGGGATGGGCTACGAGCAGTACTTC
TRBD1	TRBV6-5	few	TRBJ2-7	CASSYGGGQGGTYEQYF	TGTGCCAGCAGTTACGGCGGAGGACAGGGGGGAACCTACGAGCAGTACTTC
TRBD2	TRBV5-1	NA	TRBJ2-7	CASSLGLADPYEQYF	TGCGCCAGCAGCTTGGGTCTAGCGGACCCCTACGAGCAGTACTTC
TRBD2	TRBV11-2	many	TRBJ2-1	CASSLAGLAGASNEQFF	TGTGCCAGCAGCCTAGCGGGACTAGCGGGAGCCAGTAATGAGCAGTTCTTC
NA	TRBV20-1	few	TRBJ1-1	CSARDLGEAEAFF	TGCAGTGCTAGAGATCTTGGGGAAGCTGAAGCTTTCTTT
NA	TRBV6-1	NA	TRBJ2-1	CASSPSGDPYNEQFF	TGTGCCAGCAGCCCTTCGGGGGATCCTTACAATGAGCAGTTCTTC
NA	TRBV2	many	TRBJ2-1	CASSEGAGEKWDEQFF	TGTGCCAGCAGTGAGGGGGCAGGGGAGAAGTGGGATGAGCAGTTCTTC
NA	TRBV6-1	NA	TRBJ1-1	CASSEGFSTEAFF	TGTGCCTCATCCGAAGGGTTCAGCACTGAAGCTTTCTTT
TRBD2	TRBV7-9	NA	TRBJ2-5	CASSGLAGGPYF	TGTGCCAGCAGCGGCCTCGCGGGAGGGCCCTACTTC
NA	TRBV20-1	many	TRBJ1-1	CSARNDQPMDFF	TGCAGTGCTAGAAACGACCAGCCCATGGACTTCTTT
TRBD1	TRBV19	few	TRBJ1-1	CASSIGTGREAFF	TGTGCCAGTAGTATAGGGACAGGGCGTGAAGCTTTCTTT
NA	TRBV9	NA	TRBJ2-1	CASLDREEFCEQFF	TGTGCCAGCCTCGACAGGGAGGAATTTTGTGAGCAGTTCTTC
NA	TRBV5-6	few	TRBJ1-1	CASSPGSFVTEAFF	TGTGCCAGCAGCCCAGGGAGTTTTGTCACTGAAGCTTTCTTT
NA	TRBV28	many	TRBJ2-7	CASGLSSINEQYF	TGTGCCAGCGGTCTATCCTCAATTAACGAGCAGTACTTC
NA	TRBV28	few	TRBJ2-1	CASSPPAGEQFF	TGTGCCAGCAGTCCCCCCGCCGGGGAGCAGTTCTTC
NA	TRBV11-1	NA	TRBJ2-1	CASSLVGVTYEQFF	TGTGCCAGCAGCTTAGTCGGGGTCACCTACGAGCAGTTCTTC
TRBD2	TRBV13	many	TRBJ2-1	CASITSGSNHEQFF	TGTGCCAGCATCACTAGCGGGAGTAACCATGAGCAGTTCTTC
NA	TRBV10-3	many	TRBJ2-7	CAISELGSIGEQYF	TGTGCCATCAGTGAGTTGGGCTCTATTGGGGAGCAGTACTTC
TRBD1	TRBV29-1	many	TRBJ2-5	CSVEKTGGQTQYF	TGCAGCGTTGAAAAAACAGGGGGCCAGACCCAGTACTTC
TRBD2	TRBV29-1	many	TRBJ2-1	CSELGLAGNEQFF	TGCAGCGAGCTTGGGCTAGCGGGGAATGAGCAGTTCTTC
NA	TRBV7-3	NA	TRBJ2-1	CAISQGTALYNEQFF	TGTGCCATCAGTCAGGGGACTGCCCTCTACAATGAGCAGTTCTTC
NA	TRBV2	few	TRBJ2-2	CASSMNQNTGELFF	TGTGCCAGCAGTATGAACCAGAACACCGGGGAGCTGTTTTTT
NA	TRBV9	NA	TRBJ2-1	CASSAAGTPYNEQFF	TGTGCCAGCAGCGCCGCGGGTACTCCCTACAATGAGCAGTTCTTC
TRBD1	TRBV5-6	NA	TRBJ1-5	CASSLSAGGGLHNQPQHF	TGTGCCAGCAGCTTGTCTGCAGGGGGCGGATTACACAATCAGCCCCAGCATTTT
NA	TRBV4-3	few	TRBJ2-6	CASSHERSGGANVLTF	TGCGCCAGCAGCCATGAGAGGTCCGGCGGGGCCAACGTCCTGACTTTC
TRBD2	TRBV6-1	few	TRBJ2-1	CASRWTSGGQYNEQFF	TGTGCCAGCAGATGGACTAGCGGGGGGCAATACAATGAGCAGTTCTTC
TRBD2	TRBV12-3/TRBV12-4	NA	TRBJ2-2	CASSAGVGELFF	TGTGCCAGCAGTGCGGGGGTCGGGGAGCTGTTTTTT
NA	TRBV20-1	many	TRBJ1-5	CSARGPQGAYQPQHF	TGCAGTGCTAGAGGCCCCCAGGGAGCCTATCAGCCCCAGCATTTT
NA	TRBV7-9	once	TRBJ2-4	CASSRSLGRGNIQYF	TGTGCCAGCAGCCGTAGCCTCGGGAGAGGAAACATTCAGTACTTC
NA	TRBV10-3	few	TRBJ1-2	CAISGLRDDDDGYTF	TGTGCCATCAGTGGATTACGCGACGATGACGATGGCTACACCTTC
NA	TRBV4-3	NA	TRBJ2-7	CASSPGDASYEQYF	TGCGCCAGCAGCCCAGGGGATGCCTCCTACGAGCAGTACTTC
NA	TRBV12-5	many	TRBJ2-3	CASGLALADTQYF	TGTGCTAGTGGTCTTGCGCTGGCAGATACGCAGTATTTT
TRBD2	TRBV28	many	TRBJ2-7	CASLTSGRPGYEQYF	TGTGCCAGCCTGACTAGCGGGAGACCAGGGTACGAGCAGTACTTC
NA	TRBV29-1	NA	TRBJ1-2	CSVVGDYGYTF	TGCAGCGTTGTCGGGGATTATGGCTACACCTTC
NA	TRBV28	many	TRBJ2-1	CASSPLEAGPNEQFF	TGTGCCAGCAGCCCCCTAGAGGCGGGACCCAATGAGCAGTTCTTC
TRBD1	TRBV27	many	TRBJ1-1	CASTPQGARTEAFF	TGTGCCAGCACCCCACAGGGGGCGCGAACTGAAGCTTTCTTT
NA	TRBV4-1	NA	TRBJ2-2	CASSQEDRTAVTGELFF	TGCGCCAGCAGCCAAGAAGACCGGACAGCGGTCACCGGGGAGCTGTTTTTT
NA	TRBV20-1	few	TRBJ2-2	CSGRGAAGELFF	TGCAGTGGTCGTGGAGCCGCAGGGGAGCTGTTTTTT
TRBD1	TRBV6-2/TRBV6-3	many	TRBJ1-1	CASSYRDRGLNTEAFF	TGTGCCAGCAGTTACCGGGACAGGGGCTTGAACACTGAAGCTTTCTTT
TRBD2	TRBV6-1	NA	TRBJ2-5	CASREIGLAGEGGGETQYF	TGTGCCAGCAGGGAGATCGGACTAGCGGGAGAGGGCGGTGGGGAGACCCAGTACTTC
TRBD2	TRBV10-3	NA	TRBJ2-3	CATSGRNTDTQYF	TGTGCCACTAGCGGGAGGAACACAGATACGCAGTATTTT
NA	TRBV6-2/TRBV6-3	NA	TRBJ2-1	CASSKRPSSDPSNEQFF	TGTGCCAGCAGTAAACGCCCCTCTAGCGATCCCTCCAATGAGCAGTTCTTC
NA	TRBV27	many	TRBJ2-2	CASNSLRQSYTGELFF	TGTGCCAGCAATTCGTTGAGACAAAGTTACACCGGGGAGCTGTTTTTT
NA	TRBV5-8	many	TRBJ1-2	CASSWGQDPYGYTF	TGTGCCAGCAGCTGGGGACAAGACCCGTATGGCTACACCTTC
NA	TRBV20-1	NA	TRBJ2-5	CSARKSTSLETQYF	TGCAGTGCTAGAAAATCGACTAGTCTGGAGACCCAGTACTTC
TRBD1	TRBV2	many	TRBJ2-5	CASRRTGGETQYF	TGTGCCAGCAGGAGGACAGGGGGAGAGACCCAGTACTTC